Shown below are 12 T cell receptor beta chains from a single sample sequenced in a study of shared clonotypes between healthy human individuals. Using immunoSEQ multiplex PCR, the repertoire was profiled, and TCRdb retains in-frame clones only, with some absent. The table includes about 2.3 million clones, 85% to 95% detected once. Sequenced sample: naive CD4+ T cells from PBMCs. Documented subset: CD45RA+ positively selected. All receptors derive from a man aged 18 to 30 in good health. Some clones in this sample may be carry-over from other donors' samples.

The chain uses TRBV2 and TRBJ2-3; D gene unclear. CDR1 is SNHLY and CDR2 is FYNNEI in the germline V gene. Trimming took off 6 bases at V and 6 bases at J, with 13 bases between the two ends. This CDR3 contains 13 residues. The CDR3 loop reads CASSQDLFDTQYF. CDR3 DNA: TGTGCCAGCAGCCAGGATCTGTTCGATACGCAGTATTTT.

This clone was recorded only once. The chain uses TRBV9 and TRBJ2-1; 9 bases align to TRBD1. The length of the CDR3 is 16 residues. The V gene end was trimmed by 4 bases and the J gene end by 5 bases; junction bases not matched to a gene: 10. CDR1 and CDR2 (germline): SGDLS, YYNGEE. The CDR3 DNA follows: TGTGCCAGCAGCACCCGTCCCGGGACAGGGAACAATGAGCAGTTCTTC. As protein: CASSTRPGTGNNEQFF.

As concerns this clone: The identical CDR3 is also encoded by other nucleotide sequences in the sample. The chain has TRBV29-1 and TRBJ2-7; the match to TRBD2 covers 14 bases. Germline-derived CDR1 and CDR2 are SQVTM and ANQGSEA. This CDR3 has 15 amino acids. J was trimmed by 3 bases and V by 5 bases; bases with no gene match: 6. CDR3 in DNA: TGCAGCGTTCGTCGACTAGCGGGAGGGGACTACGAGCAGTACTTC. This encodes CSVRRLAGGDYEQYF.

This clone was detected once. The chain is built from TRBV29-1 and TRBJ1-1; TRBD1 agrees at 8 bases. J gave up 3 bases and V 6 bases, and 6 bases lay outside the gene matches. The length of the CDR3 is 13 residues. Germline CDR1 and CDR2: SQVTM and ANQGSEA. CDR3 region: CSVIRGPDTEAFF. The CDR3 DNA reads TGCAGCGTGATCAGGGGGCCCGACACTGAAGCTTTCTTT.

The chain combines TRBV11-2 with TRBJ2-5; 7 nucleotides agree with TRBD1. Trimming removed 7 bases from V and 4 bases from J; junction bases left unmatched: 6. Germline V lookup: CDR1 SGHAT, CDR2 FQNNGV. The CDR3 contains 13 residues. CDR3 coding DNA: TGTGCCAGCAACCGGCCAGGGGGAGAGACCCAGTACTTC. Protein: CASNRPGGETQYF. The entire variable domain, with the rest obtained from reference TRBV11-2 and TRBJ2-5, is as follows: EAGVAQSPRYKIIEKRQSVAFWCNPISGHATLYWYQQILGQGPKLLIQFQNNGVVDDSQLPKDRFSAERLKGVDSTLKIQPAKLEDSAVYLCASNRPGGETQYFGPGTRLLVL.

In the case of this clone: This CDR3 is also generated by other DNA sequences in the sample. The chain recombines TRBV6-5 with TRBJ2-3; no definite D call. This CDR3 contains 15 residues. CDR1 and CDR2 (germline): MNHEY, SVGAGI. The germline V and J ends were trimmed by 0 bases and 1 base, with 8 bases remaining between them. CDR3: CASSYSRGRTDTQYF. The CDR3 DNA sequence: TGTGCCAGCAGTTACTCGAGAGGCCGCACAGATACGCAGTATTTT.

The chain has TRBV28 and TRBJ2-2; D gene uncertain. The CDR3 extends over 16 amino acids. Germline loops: CDR1 MDHEN, CDR2 SYDVKM. V was cut by 0 bases and J by 0 bases, with 8 bases left in between. CDR3 region: CASSLWTVTNTGELFF. The CDR3 nucleotides read TGTGCCAGCAGTTTATGGACGGTTACGAACACCGGGGAGCTGTTTTTT.

Comment on this clone: Additional DNA sequences in this sample encode the identical CDR3. The V gene is TRBV2, the J gene TRBJ2-2; D is perhaps TRBD1 or TRBD2 (6 bases each). CDR3 size: 13 residues. V was clipped by 3 bases and J by 6 bases, with 8 bases between them. Looked up from germline, CDR1 is SNHLY and CDR2 is FYNNEI. The CDR3, as DNA: TGTGCCAGCAGTGAGGAGGGGGCCGGGGAGCTGTTTTTT. Amino acids: CASSEEGAGELFF.

V gene TRBV10-2 combines with J gene TRBJ1-2; the D gene is possibly TRBD1 (5 bases). Germline CDR1 WSHSY, CDR2 SAAADI. V gave up 4 bases and J gave up 6 bases, with 18 bases separating them. This CDR3 contains 15 residues. The CDR3 DNA is TGCGCCAGCAGTGCAATCCTGCGGGGGGTGGATGGCTACACCTTC. Protein: CASSAILRGVDGYTF.

V gene TRBV12-5 combines with J gene TRBJ2-1; 14 bases match TRBD2. Per germline, CDR1 LGHNT and CDR2 FRNRAP. This CDR3 spans 15 amino acids. J gave up 8 bases and V 1 base, and 1 base lay outside the gene matches. The CDR3 sequence is CASGLGGLAGDEQFF. CDR3 DNA sequence: TGTGCTAGTGGTTTGGGGGGACTAGCGGGAGATGAGCAGTTCTTC.

V is TRBV7-8 and J is TRBJ2-2; D may be TRBD1 or TRBD2 (5 bases each). The CDR3 has 15 amino acids. Germline V gene data show CDR1 as SGHVS and CDR2 as FQNEAQ. With 2 bases removed from V and 4 bases from J, the gap between germline ends came to 11 bases. CDR3 bases: TGTGCCAGCAGCTTATCCAGGGAGAGCACCGGGGAGCTGTTTTTT. As protein: CASSLSRESTGELFF.

This chain links TRBV5-1 with TRBJ1-1, with D unresolved. Per the germline V gene, CDR1 is SGHRS and CDR2 is YFSETQ. The CDR3 has 13 amino acids. Trimming removed 3 bases from V and 5 bases from J, with 11 bases in between. The CDR3 sequence: CASSWVLGTEAFF. The CDR3 DNA sequence: TGCGCCAGCAGCTGGGTACTAGGAACTGAAGCTTTCTTT.